This TCR beta chain is from a study of regulatory T cells in long-lasting Graves disease (TCRdb year 2021). About the study as a whole: Patients with newly diagnosed Graves' disease had been on antithyroid drugs for under 3 months. The study took place in China and was registered as a clinical trial. Persistent Graves' disease patients were compared with newly diagnosed Graves' disease patients by peripheral blood TCR sequencing and RNA sequencing. A total of around 33 samples underwent TCR sequencing, from roughly 13 patients with persistent Graves' disease and approximately 20 patients with newly diagnosed Graves' disease. Beyond this particular receptor, the publication reports: The small sample size was acknowledged by the authors as a limitation that may reduce accuracy. Patients with persistent disease shared more public clonotypes (about 2,700) than newly diagnosed patients did (approximately 1,000). Persistent Graves' disease patients showed lower TCR Shannon entropy and fewer highly expanded clones than newly diagnosed patients, suggesting clonal expansion. The study examined only peripheral blood because the primary lesion, thyroid tissue, could not be accessed. TRBV28, TRBJ1-2 and TRBJ2-5 were preferentially used in persistent disease, while TRBV20-1 and TRBJ2-1 were favored in newly diagnosed disease. Only the TCR beta chain was sequenced and analyzed.

Explained via the paper, the time point label denotes: newly diagnosed GD, antithyroid drugs for less than 3 months. For both TCR sequencing and RNA sequencing, RNA was extracted from PBMCs in TRIzol. The diagnosis of Graves' disease followed American Thyroid Association guidelines. Patients for the study were recruited at an endocrinology department in Xi'an, China. Each patient gave about 8.1 milliliters of peripheral blood, collected in an EDTA anticoagulant tube. Ficoll Paque Plus density gradient separation was used to isolate PBMCs, and no further T cell sorting was performed. An Agilent 2100 Bioanalyzer and agarose gel were used to check RNA quality, while a NanoDrop 2000 measured RNA concentration. The table lists this clonotype with a count of one. Its specific antigen is unknown. Base qualities are not at hand, and no much larger clone is one base apart. One read represents weak support.

V trim: 6 bases; J trim: 0 bases; unmatched bases: 5. For CDR1 and CDR2, the germline V gene lists SNHLY and FYNNEI. There are 16 amino acids in the CDR3, from cysteine to phenylalanine inclusive. Only the CDR3 DNA stays, 48 bases, in frame from base 1. Library construction relied on multiplex PCR. The instrument was an Illumina HiSeq 4000. CDR3 regions were amplified by Arm-PCR with iRepertoire HTBI primers to construct TCR beta libraries. Gel purification was performed on PCR products prior to sequencing. The paper's processing steps were these. A total of roughly 67 TRBV and 14 TRBJ segments were identified across samples and were used for gene usage analysis of CDR3 amino acid clonotypes. COPE and FqMerger were used to merge the filtered high-quality paired reads into contigs. BLAST was used to align contigs to the IMGT TRBV, TRBD and TRBJ reference genes, and CDR3 was defined following IMGT. Highly expanded clones were defined as clonotypes with a frequency above 0.1%. Shannon entropy served as the measure of repertoire diversity, while the Gini coefficient captured V-J evenness. A clonotype was considered public if more than one individual shared it. TCRdb reran the public reads through fastp at Q25 and MiXCR, keeping productive beta chains. Entries that share a CDR3 protein sequence are merged under the most common genes and DNA. For this entry, the V and J calls and clone size follow TCRdb and not the study's own pipeline. Here the sample has approximately 310,000 distinct CDR3 sequences; over 15% occur a single time. The leading ten clones occupy 38% of the sample.

The specimen was peripheral blood mononuclear cells (PBMCs), collected at new diagnosis, from a patient treated with antithyroid drugs. The sequence was obtained from a female donor with Graves disease. The chain links TRBV2 with TRBJ2-3; TRBD2 matches 11 bases in the middle. The sequenced DNA: TGTGCCAGCAGGTCGGGACTAGCGGCTAGCACAGATACGCAGTATTTT. The resulting protein is CASRSGLAASTDTQYF.